The clone carrying this TCR beta chain was detected ten times or more. Investigators amplified TCR beta CDR3 regions from RNA transcripts. The workflow started with a first-round RT-PCR run with HTBI primers and then moved on to a second-round multiplex PCR. TCRdb re-called the multiplex PCR reads through MiXCR, storing one row per CDR3 protein. Of a few hundred thousand distinct CDR3 sequences in the sample, 15% to 20% were seen once. J gave up 5 bases and V 6 bases, and 2 bases lay outside the gene matches. The length of the CDR3 is 11 residues. From germline, CDR1 is DFQATT and CDR2 SNEGSKA (reference sequence). The data were taken from a study of Graves' ophthalmopathy and Graves' hyperthyroidism.

The material sequenced was peripheral blood. J is TRBJ2-7 and V is TRBV20-1, with 9 bases fitting TRBD1. This sequence was found in an adult woman with stable Graves' hyperthyroidism. The CDR3 here is CSAGDRDEQYF. CDR3 nucleotides: TGCAGTGCGGGGGACAGGGACGAGCAGTACTTC.